The text below deals with one T cell receptor (beta chain). Its recognized antigen is unknown. Per-nucleotide qualities are absent, and no much larger clonotype sits a single base away. This record comes from a study of blood T cell repertoires in COVID-19 (TCRdb year 2020). About the study as a whole: Samples covering the acute and convalescent phases of COVID-19 were provided by collaborators in the United States, Italy and Spain. The prospective study material was composed of cDNA or gDNA derived from T cells, B-cell-depleted T cells, or PBMCs. The dataset comprised deeply sampled blood TCRbeta repertoires from subjects exposed to, actively infected with, or recovered from COVID-19. The repertoires were released in a freely available public database intended as a resource for research on the immune response to SARS-CoV-2. Samples came from the ongoing ImmuneRACE study (first 160 participants) plus 1,254 subjects from 6 global collaborators. A de-identified subject ID, COVID-19 status, age in years and sex were almost always included in the sample metadata. Where HLA class I and class II types were available, the types were taken from metadata supplied by the sample provider, not from assay-based typing.

In the prospective study, participants were roughly 18 to 100 years old, resided in about two dozen geographic areas of the United States, and were enrolled through a virtual design. To assign participants to cohorts, the prospective study relied on clinical history that participants themselves reported in a screening survey and a study questionnaire. ImmuneRACE Cohort 3 recovered participants were defined by two consecutive negative NP/OP PCR tests, healthcare professional clearance, or symptom resolution. Each participant in the prospective study had whole blood, serum and a nasopharyngeal or oropharyngeal swab collected by mobile phlebotomists. Participants in the prospective study had the option to provide additional blood draws and questionnaires over a roughly 2-month period. Prospective study blood samples were shipped either frozen or at room temperature before DNA extraction. From a lookup of the germline V gene (reference sequence), CDR1 and CDR2 are MNHEY and SMNVEV. Trimming costs V 2 bases and J 5 bases, and their ends lie 14 bases apart. The CDR3 runs 15 amino acids, cysteine and phenylalanine included. The entry retains the CDR3 DNA only, 45 bases that are in frame from base 1.

TCRbeta CDR3 regions were amplified from genomic DNA by means of the immunoSEQ Assay, a bias-controlled multiplex PCR. As for how the authors treated the data: Within the assay, amplification of reference gene primers was used to estimate how many nucleated cells each sample contained. To quantify the absolute abundance of each unique TCRbeta CDR3 rearrangement, sequence reads were collapsed and filtered. For each sample, productive Simpson clonality was calculated by taking the square root of Simpson's diversity index across productive rearrangements. TCRdb re-hosts the immuneACCESS table, in-frame sequences only. Its copies lack some clones; in the studies checked, an unresolved V gene accounts for under half of them, and the cause for the rest is not known. That table gives V, J and clone size, and the DNA gave D and trimming. The sample data list around 300,000 clones, and about 90% of these were observed just once. More than 5% of the sample is held by the ten biggest clonotypes.

The study at large found these results: Clinical and demographic metadata were provided uncurated, with the amount varying by source and participant.

The chain links TRBV27 with TRBJ2-3; matching of 6 bases hints at TRBD2 as the D gene. Sequencing was carried out using PBMCs or T cells enriched from blood (not recorded which). The source of this sequence is a man aged 25 to 45 who had recovered from COVID-19. Read as DNA, the sequence is TGTGCCAGCAGTTTAAATGGCGGGGTAGGAGATACGCAGTATTTT. Its protein product is CASSLNGGVGDTQYF.